This T cell receptor beta chain was identified in a study of T-cell memory formation after mild COVID-19. Study context: Among the donors, TCR clusters were largely specific to each donor.

In this sample, this clonotype turned up many times. Its antigen is currently unknown. TCRdb independently ran MiXCR on the 5' RACE reads; one entry per CDR3 protein. Of around 100,000 distinct CDR3 sequences in the sample, roughly 11% were seen once. V was shortened by 0 bases and J by 7 bases, with 9 bases between the two germline ends. Germline V gives CDR1 LNHNV, CDR2 YYDKDF (reference sequence). This CDR3 comprises 14 residues. The study, taken as a whole, reports: Contracting clones from day 15 to 85 had balanced CD4/CD8; later expanders favoured CD4+.

The specimen sequenced was PBMCs or a T cell subset sorted from them (not recorded which). This clonotype was sampled from a man in his late teens or twenties who had mild COVID-19 (a few samples of this study predate the infection). Cell type and time point are not known. V is TRBV15 and J is TRBJ2-2; maybe TRBD2 (6 bases). CDR3 in DNA: TGTGCCACCAGCAGAGATTTGGGGGGCGGGGAGCTGTTTTTT. Translated, it gives CATSRDLGGGELFF. The full variable domain, completed using reference TRBV15 and TRBJ2-2, is DAMVIQNPRYQVTQFGKPVTLSCSQTLNHNVMYWYQQKSSQAPKLLFHYYDKDFNNEADTPDNFQSRRPNTSFCFLDIRSPGLGDTAMYLCATSRDLGGGELFFGEGSRLTVL.